The 27 T cell receptor beta chains given below trace back to one sample, sequenced in a study of blood T cell repertoires in COVID-19. TCRdb keeps only in-frame clones here, not all; method: immunoSEQ multiplex PCR. The table lists just over 250,000 clones, more than 75% of them singletons. Sequencing input: peripheral blood. These receptors all stem from a man aged 40-50 years who had recovered from COVID-19.

This clone was observed a few times. The chain recombines TRBV11-2 with TRBJ2-1, with 11 bases matching TRBD1. The CDR3 length is 18 residues. The junction had 14 bases not matched to a gene; V was cut back by 2 bases and J by 8 bases. Germline CDR1 is SGHAT and CDR2 is FQNNGV. The CDR3 sequence: CASSLRRVGQGVRHEQFF. The DNA of the CDR3 is TGTGCCAGCAGCTTAAGACGGGTGGGACAGGGGGTCCGCCATGAGCAGTTCTTC.

CDR3 in amino acids: CASSLGRVANTGELFF. The CDR3, as DNA: TGTGCCAGCAGCTTAGGGAGGGTCGCGAACACCGGGGAGCTGTTTTTT. J is TRBJ2-2 and V is TRBV7-9, with D tentatively TRBD2 (6 bases). The CDR3 has 16 amino acids. Per germline, CDR1 SEHNR and CDR2 FQNEAQ (reference sequence). Trimming took 1 base from V and 0 from J, leaving 9 bases between them.

V and J are TRBV4-3 and TRBJ2-1; D possibly corresponds to TRBD2 (6 bases). The CDR3 contains 18 residues. Germline-derived CDR1 and CDR2 are LGHNA and YSLEER. V lost 0 bases, J lost 7 bases, and 22 bases lay in between. The CDR3 bases are TGCGCCAGCAGCCAAGATCTCGGGACTGGCGGGTTAAGGAATGAGCAGTTCTTC. Translation gives CASSQDLGTGGLRNEQFF.

The chain joins TRBV6-5 to TRBJ1-6; D might be TRBD1 (5 bases). The V gene lost 0 bases and the J gene lost 5 bases, with 8 bases spanning the gap. The CDR3 consists of 15 residues. Germline V gene data show CDR1 as MNHEY and CDR2 as SVGAGI. This CDR3 is CASSYSGVDNSPLHF. The CDR3 nucleotides are TGTGCCAGCAGTTACTCAGGGGTTGATAATTCACCCCTCCACTTT.

CDR3 region: CASSTLVPFSGFTGELFF. The DNA of the CDR3 is TGTGCCAGCAGCACCCTCGTCCCCTTTTCGGGTTTCACCGGGGAGCTGTTTTTT. The chain is built from TRBV7-7 and TRBJ2-2; D remains unclear. CDR3 length: 18 amino acids. Germline-derived CDR1 and CDR2 are SSHAT and FNYEAQ (reference sequence). V was shortened by 5 bases and J by 4 bases, with 23 bases between the two germline ends.

This chain uses TRBV3-1 (or the pseudogene TRBV3-2) with TRBJ2-7, with 7 bases fitting TRBD1. CDR1 is LGHDT, CDR2 YNNKEL, per germline (reference sequence). This CDR3 contains 15 residues. V lost 1 base to trimming and J lost 6 bases; unmatched junction nucleotides: 9. CDR3 sequence (DNA): TGTGCCAGCAGCCAAGTGGGACAGCCGCGCGGCGAGCAGTACTTC. Protein: CASSQVGQPRGEQYF.

The CDR3 sequence: CASGWTGGNEQFF. The DNA of the CDR3 is TGCGCCAGCGGCTGGACAGGGGGCAATGAGCAGTTCTTC. V gene TRBV10-2 combines with J gene TRBJ2-1; 10 nucleotides line up with TRBD1. Trimming took 8 bases from V and 6 from J; bases not matched to a gene: 4. CDR3 length: 13 amino acids. CDR1 and CDR2 (germline): WSHSY, SAAADI.

The rearrangement links TRBV4-3 to TRBJ2-2; 10 bases map to TRBD1. The V gene end was trimmed by 0 bases and the J gene end by 3 bases; junction bases not matched to a gene: 7. Germline loops: CDR1 LGHNA, CDR2 YSLEER. CDR3 length: 18 amino acids. CDR3 sequence reads: CASSQDLGQGMYTGELFF. The DNA for the CDR3 is TGCGCCAGCAGCCAAGATTTGGGACAGGGGATGTACACCGGGGAGCTGTTTTTT.

In this sample, this clone turned up a few times. The V and J genes are TRBV6-2 or TRBV6-3 and TRBJ2-3; 9 bases align to TRBD2. Trimming at V came to 5 bases and at J to 4 bases, leaving 4 bases not matched to a gene. The CDR3 contains 14 residues. Germline-derived CDR1 and CDR2 are MNHEY and SVGEGT. CDR3 amino acids: CASSRTSEADTQYF. As DNA, the CDR3 is TGTGCCAGCAGTCGGACTAGCGAGGCAGATACGCAGTATTTT.

In DNA form, the CDR3 reads TGTGCCACCAGCAGAGATCGGGTTGGGCCCGGGGTCTACGAGCAGTACTTC. This sequence encodes CATSRDRVGPGVYEQYF. This chain connects TRBV15 to TRBJ2-7; tentatively, D is TRBD2 (5 bases). With 0 bases removed from V and 3 bases from J, the gap between germline ends came to 18 bases. CDR3 length: 17 residues. CDR1 and CDR2 (germline): LNHNV, YYDKDF (reference sequence).

The J gene is TRBJ2-1, the V gene TRBV7-2; TRBD2 matches 9 bases. Trimming cost V 1 base and J 7 bases; bases outside gene matches: 5. The germline gives CDR1 SGHTA, CDR2 FQGNSA. The CDR3 covers 15 residues. The CDR3 region has the DNA TGTGCCAGCAGCTTAGGGCCAACTAGCGGGAATGAGCAGTTCTTC. This codes for CASSLGPTSGNEQFF.

V gene TRBV6-6 combines with J gene TRBJ2-7; TRBD2 might be the D (6 bases). CDR1 and CDR2 from the germline V gene are MNHNY and SVGAGI (reference sequence). The CDR3 runs to 12 residues. The chain's CDR3 is CATRSGTYEQYF. CDR3 bases: TGTGCTACTCGTAGCGGAACCTACGAGCAGTACTTC.

The V call is TRBV5-1, the J call TRBJ2-2, with TRBD1 matching over 8 bases. Germline loops: CDR1 SGHRS, CDR2 YFSETQ. V trimming: 5 bases; J trimming: 10 bases; junction bases outside the gene matches: 16. The CDR3 extends over 16 amino acids. This chain's CDR3 is CASRRAGQGVIEELFF. The DNA of the CDR3 is TGCGCCAGCAGACGAGCTGGACAGGGCGTCATTGAGGAGCTGTTTTTT.

V is TRBV5-4 and J is TRBJ2-7, with 8 bases matching TRBD1. The CDR3 sequence is 15 residues long. CDR1 and CDR2 (germline): SGHNT, YYREEE (reference sequence). V gave up 3 bases and J gave up 2 bases; unmatched junction bases: 7. CDR3 region: CASSSRRGQAYEQYF. The DNA for the CDR3 is TGTGCCAGCAGCTCCCGTAGGGGACAGGCCTACGAGCAGTACTTC. The complete variable domain, with remaining parts taken from reference TRBV5-4 and TRBJ2-7, reads ETGVTQSPTHLIKTRGQQVTLRCSSQSGHNTVSWYQQALGQGPQFIFQYYREEENGRGNFPPRFSGLQFPNYSSELNVNALELDDSALYLCASSSRRGQAYEQYFGPGTRLTVT.

V usage is TRBV9 and J usage is TRBJ2-2, with 11 bases fitting TRBD2. The J segment lost 0 bases and the V segment lost 4 bases, leaving 5 bases of the junction unmatched. Per the germline V gene, CDR1 is SGDLS and CDR2 is YYNGEE. CDR3 length equals 17 residues. CDR3 in DNA: TGTGCCAGCAGCACAAGACTAGCGGGACCGAACACCGGGGAGCTGTTTTTT. It translates to CASSTRLAGPNTGELFF. Using reference TRBV9 and TRBJ2-2 for the parts outside the CDR3, the full variable domain is DSGVTQTPKHLITATGQRVTLRCSPRSGDLSVYWYQQSLDQGLQFLIQYYNGEERAKGNILERFSAQQFPDLHSELNLSSLELGDSALYFCASSTRLAGPNTGELFFGEGSRLTVL.

CDR3 DNA: TGTGCCAGCAGCTTACAGCGGGGCGGGGAGCAGTACTTC. Translation gives CASSLQRGGEQYF. The genes are TRBV7-2 and TRBJ2-7; TRBD2 agrees at 7 bases. Trimming removed 2 bases from V and 7 bases from J; junction bases left unmatched: 5. The germline V gene has CDR1 SGHTA and CDR2 FQGNSA. The CDR3 is made up of 13 amino acids.

This chain links TRBV27 with TRBJ1-1; 10 nucleotides match TRBD1. After removal of 7 bases from V and 0 bases from J, the junction contained 8 bases not matched to a gene. CDR3 length equals 16 residues. The V gene's germline CDR1 is MNHEY and CDR2 SMNVEV (reference sequence). CDR3 sequence (DNA): TGTGCCAGCAACCCCGGACAGGGGGAGATGAACACTGAAGCTTTCTTT. This encodes CASNPGQGEMNTEAFF.

The V and J genes are TRBV12-3 or TRBV12-4 and TRBJ2-7; D may be TRBD1 (6 bases). The CDR3 is 12 amino acids. V dropped 4 bases and J dropped 5 bases, with 9 bases sitting between them. Written as DNA, the CDR3 is TGTGCCAGCAGTTCAGGGGTAAACGAGCAGTACTTC. The encoded protein is CASSSGVNEQYF.

The CDR3 nucleotides read TGTGCCAGCAGGTTTTGGGCCGGGACTAGCGGGAGTACTTCCTACGAGCAGTACTTC. This codes for CASRFWAGTSGSTSYEQYF. This sequence joins TRBV3-1 (or the pseudogene TRBV3-2) and TRBJ2-7, with TRBD2 identical over 14 bases. The trim removed 6 bases at V and 1 base at J, leaving 14 bases unmatched. Germline V gene data show CDR1 as LGHDT and CDR2 as YNNKEL (reference sequence). The CDR3 covers 19 residues.

The table lists this clone with a few counts. The V and J genes are TRBV7-2 and TRBJ2-7; D ambiguous. There are 11 residues in the CDR3. In germline, CDR1 is SGHTA, CDR2 FQGNSA. Trimming removed 5 bases at V and 3 bases at J, with 5 bases between. This CDR3 is CASSPNYEQYF. The CDR3 bases are TGTGCCAGCAGCCCAAACTACGAGCAGTACTTC.

This chain connects TRBV11-2 to TRBJ1-1; D not resolved. The CDR3 loop spans 14 amino acids. CDR1 and CDR2 (germline): SGHAT, FQNNGV. V shed 0 bases and J shed 1 base, with 6 bases lying between them. The CDR3 coding sequence is TGTGCCAGCAGCTTAGACCACAAGAACACTGAAGCTTTCTTT. It specifies CASSLDHKNTEAFF.

The chain links TRBV3-1 (or the pseudogene TRBV3-2) to TRBJ2-1, with 7 bases fitting TRBD2. CDR1 is LGHDT and CDR2 is YNNKEL in the germline V gene (reference sequence). The length of the CDR3 is 19 residues. After removal of 4 bases from V and 2 bases from J, the junction contained 17 bases not matched to a gene. The CDR3 DNA sequence: TGTGCCAGCAGCCGAGAGATGCTAACTAGCGAACGAACCTACAATGAGCAGTTCTTC. Protein sequence: CASSREMLTSERTYNEQFF.

This sequence joins TRBV30 and TRBJ2-1; 8 bases are shared with TRBD2. The CDR3 loop spans 15 amino acids. Germline V CDR1 and CDR2: GTSNPN, SVGIG (reference sequence). The junction had 11 bases not matched to a gene; V was cut back by 5 bases and J by 5 bases. The CDR3 DNA follows: TGTGCCTGGGCCCGGGGACTAGGGTATAACAATGAGCAGTTCTTC. Protein product: CAWARGLGYNNEQFF.

Notes on this clone: This CDR3 is also generated by other DNA sequences in the sample. The J gene is TRBJ1-1, the V gene TRBV5-1; D gene unclear. Germline V gives CDR1 SGHRS, CDR2 YFSETQ. The CDR3 loop spans 17 amino acids. Trimming removed 1 base at V and 1 base at J, with 17 bases between. CDR3 nucleotide sequence: TGCGCCAGCAGCTTGACAGCCCTTACCGGTACGAACACTGAAGCTTTCTTT. Its protein is CASSLTALTGTNTEAFF. The full variable domain, with the rest looked up from reference TRBV5-1 and TRBJ1-1, is KAGVTQTPRYLIKTRGQQVTLSCSPISGHRSVSWYQQTPGQGLQFLFEYFSETQRNKGNFPGRFSGRQFSNSRSEMNVSTLELGDSALYLCASSLTALTGTNTEAFFGQGTRLTVV.

The chain carries TRBV5-8 and TRBJ2-7, with TRBD2 as a possible D gene (6 bases). The CDR3 covers 17 residues. With 2 bases removed from V and 6 bases from J, the gap between germline ends came to 24 bases. From germline, CDR1 is SGHTS and CDR2 YDEGEE. The CDR3 sequence: CASSLSLSWRGYSEQYF. The CDR3 region has the DNA TGTGCCAGCAGCTTATCGTTGAGTTGGAGGGGATATAGCGAGCAGTACTTC.

The rearrangement joins TRBV7-2 to TRBJ1-2; a weak D match, TRBD1 (5 bases). Germline CDR1 is SGHTA and CDR2 is FQGNSA. Trimming took off 0 bases at V and 7 bases at J, with 9 bases between the two ends. The CDR3 totals 13 residues. The chain's CDR3 is CASSLALGGGYTF. The CDR3 bases are TGTGCCAGCAGCTTAGCGCTGGGGGGTGGCTACACCTTC.

The chain combines TRBV7-2 with TRBJ2-2; 10 bases are a match to TRBD1. The CDR3 spans 16 residues. Germline CDR1 is SGHTA and CDR2 is FQGNSA. Losses at the gene ends were 8 bases for V and 4 bases for J; bases not matched to a gene: 10. In DNA form, the CDR3 reads TGTGCCAGCCGATATCAAGACAGGGGGCCCACCGGGGAGCTGTTTTTT. Residues: CASRYQDRGPTGELFF.